What follows describes a single T cell receptor (beta chain). Sequencing was performed with immunoSEQ multiplex PCR; in TCRdb, only in-frame clones are kept and a portion is missing. Of 150,000 to 200,000 clones in the sample, approximately 93% were seen once. The record originates from a study of blood T cell repertoires in COVID-19. Study-level information: In each case, the material was cDNA or gDNA derived from T cells, B-cell-depleted T cells, or PBMCs.

The CDR3 length is 15 residues. V lost 6 bases, J lost 2 bases, and 9 bases stayed unmatched. Germline-derived CDR1 and CDR2 are KGHSH and LQKENI. The sequencing sample was made of peripheral blood. This clonotype was sampled from a woman in her sixties with COVID-19, enrolled during active disease. The chain is built from TRBV18 and TRBJ1-2, with TRBD1 identical over 7 bases. The CDR3 DNA is TGTGCCAGCTCCAAAACAGGGGTCTCCAACTATGGCTACACCTTC. Translation: CASSKTGVSNYGYTF.